This T cell receptor beta chain was captured in a study of T cells in localized non-small cell lung cancer. Whole-study results and caveats: Among the tissues sampled, uninvolved adjacent lung had the highest T cell clonality, above tumor. An association was observed between higher blood T cell density and longer overall survival. There were a median roughly 62 of the top 100 tumor clones appearing in adjacent lung. Heterogeneity stays possible, as sequencing covered only one tumor region.

Assay used: immunoSEQ multiplex PCR; TCRdb lists only in-frame clones, some missing. The sample contains fewer than 100,000 clones, approximately 90% of which appear only once. As for this clone: Its antigen is undetermined.

The CDR3 is 14 amino acids. Germline V lookup: CDR1 SNHLY, CDR2 FYNNEI. Trimming took 6 bases from V and 0 from J, leaving 6 bases between them. The source was peripheral blood, collected before any cancer treatment. The chain uses TRBV2 and TRBJ1-6; D remains unclear. This TCR derives from a man aged 40-75 years with stage I squamous cell lung carcinoma. CDR3 in amino acids: CASRPSSYNSPLHF. For the CDR3, the DNA is TGTGCCAGCAGACCGAGCTCCTATAATTCACCCCTCCACTTT.